Listed below are T cell receptor beta chains from one sample, sequenced in a study of response to subunit inactivated influenza vaccine. TCRdb processed the RT-PCR reads anew with MiXCR; each CDR3 protein has one entry. Counted here are approximately 500,000 distinct CDR3 sequences, less than 15% occurring once; the ten biggest clones make up around 10%. This specimen was PBMCs from blood, taken 11 to 12 days after vaccination. The receptors stem from a man between 45 and 60 years old who received an inactivated influenza vaccine. Both conserved end residues are part of each CDR3. A D gene is named only where the DNA matches it firmly. Not every row has a clone size; where given, it reads once, few, many or a size class.

j_call | clone_size | d_call | v_call | cdr3_nt | cdr3_aa
TRBJ1-1 | many | NA | TRBV6-1 | TGTGCCAGCAGACCAGGGAGGAGGAGAAACACTGAAGCTTTCTTT | CASRPGRRRNTEAFF
TRBJ2-1 | few | NA | TRBV20-1 | TGCAGTGCTAGAGTCCTCCGGGACGGACGATACAATGAGCAGTTCTTC | CSARVLRDGRYNEQFF
TRBJ2-2 | few | NA | TRBV7-2 | TGTGCCAGCAGCCCCGAGGCCCCATCGAACACCGGGGAGCTGTTTTTT | CASSPEAPSNTGELFF
TRBJ1-2 | NA | NA | TRBV6-5 | TGTGCCAGCAGTTACGACTTCCAGGGTTGGGACTATGGCTACACCTTC | CASSYDFQGWDYGYTF
TRBJ2-3 | many | TRBD2 | TRBV5-1 | TGCGCCAGCAGCCCCGGGACTAGCGGGAGCACAGATACGCAGTATTTT | CASSPGTSGSTDTQYF
TRBJ2-1 | many | TRBD2 | TRBV7-9 | TGTGCCAGCAGCTTGTCTCTAGCGGGGGGACACAATGAGCAGTTCTTC | CASSLSLAGGHNEQFF
TRBJ2-2 | many | NA | TRBV5-4 | TGTGCCAGCAGCTTCGGCGACAGGCTGGGGGAGCTGTTTTTT | CASSFGDRLGELFF
TRBJ1-1 | NA | TRBD1 | TRBV20-1 | TGCAGTGCTCAGCCGGGGACAGCAAACACTGAAGCTTTCTTT | CSAQPGTANTEAFF
TRBJ2-1 | NA | NA | TRBV20-1 | TGCAGTGCTATGGCGGGGGCTCTCTACAATGAGCAGTTCTTC | CSAMAGALYNEQFF
TRBJ1-4 | few | NA | TRBV28 | TGTGCCAGTTCCGTGGGGGGGTTGAATGAAAAACTGTTTTTT | CASSVGGLNEKLFF
TRBJ2-1 | few | TRBD2 | TRBV12-3/TRBV12-4 | TGTGCCAGCACCAAAGATTCGGGGCTAGCGGGGGGCCCAGAGCAGTTCTTC | CASTKDSGLAGGPEQFF
TRBJ1-6 | many | NA | TRBV4-2 | TGTGCCAGCAGGCGAAGAGGGGGACCCTATAATTCACCCCTCCACTTT | CASRRRGGPYNSPLHF
TRBJ1-2 | few | NA | TRBV28 | TGTGCCAGCAGTGGCCGCGGGACCGGGGACGACTATGGCTACACCTTC | CASSGRGTGDDYGYTF
TRBJ1-4 | few | NA | TRBV5-1 | TGCGCCAGCATCCGGAGGCCTGAAAAACTGTTTTTT | CASIRRPEKLFF
TRBJ2-5 | many | TRBD1 | TRBV4-3 | TGCGCCAGCAGCCAAGGGGCAGGGGGAGAGGAGACCCAGTACTTC | CASSQGAGGEETQYF
TRBJ2-1 | NA | TRBD2 | TRBV11-1 | TGTGCCAGCAGCCCCCGACTAGCGGGCGAATTAGAGGAGCAGTTCTTC | CASSPRLAGELEEQFF
TRBJ2-7 | few | NA | TRBV5-1 | TGCGCCAGCAGCTTGTACGGGGTTAGTCCCTACGAGCAGTACTTC | CASSLYGVSPYEQYF
TRBJ1-5 | NA | NA | TRBV12-3/TRBV12-4 | TGTGCCAGCAGTTTAGAGGGGCAGGCGGATCAGCCCCAGCATTTT | CASSLEGQADQPQHF
TRBJ1-1 | NA | NA | TRBV11-2 | TGTGCCAGCAGCCTCGGACTGGGGAGGACTGAAGCTTTCTTT | CASSLGLGRTEAFF
TRBJ1-1 | few | NA | TRBV5-5 | TGTGCCAGCAGCTTCGGGCCAGCAGCAAACACTGAAGCTTTCTTT | CASSFGPAANTEAFF
TRBJ1-1 | NA | NA | TRBV12-3/TRBV12-4 | TGTGCCAGCAGTTTCCCCGAACAGGGTCACACTGAAGCTTTCTTT | CASSFPEQGHTEAFF
TRBJ2-3 | NA | TRBD2 | TRBV12-3/TRBV12-4 | TGTGCCAGCAGGATAGCGGGAGGTCTGGATACGCAGTATTTT | CASRIAGGLDTQYF
TRBJ1-5 | few | TRBD1 | TRBV3-1 | TGTGCCAGCAGCCAAGGCAGGGGGACAAATCAGCCCCAGCATTTT | CASSQGRGTNQPQHF
TRBJ2-7 | NA | NA | TRBV6-1 | TGTGCCAGCAGTGAAACAGGCCCTGACTACGAGCAGTACTTC | CASSETGPDYEQYF
TRBJ2-3 | NA | TRBD2 | TRBV5-6 | TGTGCCAGCAGCTTCGGGGCTAGCGGGGTAACAGATACGCAGTATTTT | CASSFGASGVTDTQYF
TRBJ2-7 | NA | TRBD2 | TRBV28 | TGTGCCACCCAGACTAGCGGGAGGTACTACGAGCAGTACTTC | CATQTSGRYYEQYF
TRBJ2-2 | NA | NA | TRBV7-8 | TGTGCCAGCTGTCAGACAGTCAACACCGGGGAGCTGTTTTTT | CASCQTVNTGELFF
TRBJ2-4 | few | NA | TRBV5-1 | TGCGCCAGCAGCCGGGGGGAAGGGACAGGCGTTACCCTAGCCAAAAACATTCAGTACTTC | CASSRGEGTGVTLAKNIQYF
TRBJ2-1 | NA | NA | TRBV29-1 | TGCAGCGTTGAATTGCGGGGGCGACAGGACAATGAGCAGTTCTTC | CSVELRGRQDNEQFF
TRBJ2-1 | few | NA | TRBV24-1 | TGTGCCACCATGTCCCAGTCCTACAATGAGCAGTTCTTC | CATMSQSYNEQFF
TRBJ2-7 | NA | TRBD1 | TRBV5-1 | TGCGCCAGCAGCTTTACAGGGGGCCCGACCTACGAGCAGTACTTC | CASSFTGGPTYEQYF
TRBJ2-5 | NA | NA | TRBV4-3 | TGCGCCAGCAGCCAACATCTGGGGGAGACCCAGTACTTC | CASSQHLGETQYF
TRBJ2-4 | few | NA | TRBV7-2 | TGTGCCAGCAGCCAAACAGTAGCCAAAAACATTCAGTACTTC | CASSQTVAKNIQYF
TRBJ1-1 | many | NA | TRBV6-5 | TGTGCCAGCAGTCCCCAGGACCGCGGGTGGGCTTTCTTT | CASSPQDRGWAFF
TRBJ1-4 | NA | NA | TRBV7-2 | TGTGCCACCCGGGAAGCAGCTAATGAAAAACTGTTTTTT | CATREAANEKLFF
TRBJ1-2 | NA | TRBD1 | TRBV7-8 | TGTGCCAGCAGCTCGGGACAGGGTGATATTAACTATGGCTACACCTTC | CASSSGQGDINYGYTF
TRBJ2-3 | NA | TRBD2 | TRBV28 | TGTGCCAGCAGTTTACCCGGGAGGCCAGACACAGATACGCAGTATTTT | CASSLPGRPDTDTQYF
TRBJ2-3 | many | TRBD2 | TRBV5-1 | TGCGCCAGCAGCCTAGGACTAGCCTCTAGCACAGATACGCAGTATTTT | CASSLGLASSTDTQYF
TRBJ2-3 | NA | NA | TRBV10-3 | TGTGCCATAGCGGCAGCCCCCACAGATACGCAGTATTTT | CAIAAAPTDTQYF
TRBJ2-1 | many | TRBD2 | TRBV15 | TGTGCCACCAGCCGAGGGACTAGCGGGATCAATGAGCAGTTCTTC | CATSRGTSGINEQFF
TRBJ2-7 | few | NA | TRBV25-1 | TGTGCCAGCAGTGGGGATAGGGGCGAGCAGTACTTC | CASSGDRGEQYF
TRBJ1-3 | few | TRBD1 | TRBV12-3/TRBV12-4 | TGTGCCAGCAGTCCGCCGACAGGGGGCGGAAACACCATATATTTT | CASSPPTGGGNTIYF
TRBJ1-6 | few | NA | TRBV9 | TGTGCCAGCAGCGTAGATCGACCGAATTCACCCCTCCACTTT | CASSVDRPNSPLHF
TRBJ2-3 | NA | NA | TRBV6-4 | TGTGCCAGCAGTGCCCGACCAGACATGGATACGCAGTATTTT | CASSARPDMDTQYF
TRBJ2-7 | few | NA | TRBV4-3 | TGCGCCAGCAGCCAAGATCGCCCCGGGTCCTACGAGCAGTACTTC | CASSQDRPGSYEQYF
TRBJ2-5 | NA | NA | TRBV27 | TGTGCCAGCAGCACGGACCTCAAAGAGACCCAGTACTTC | CASSTDLKETQYF
TRBJ2-1 | few | NA | TRBV11-2 | TGTGCCAGCAGCTCGCTGAGGAATGAGCAGTTCTTC | CASSSLRNEQFF
TRBJ2-7 | NA | TRBD2 | TRBV29-1 | TGCAGCGTTGAGTCAGCAGCGGGAGGGTCACGGCACGAGCAGTACTTC | CSVESAAGGSRHEQYF
TRBJ2-5 | few | NA | TRBV9 | TGTGCCAGCAGCGAGAGGAGGGGGCAAGAGACCCAGTACTTC | CASSERRGQETQYF
TRBJ1-2 | NA | NA | TRBV12-3/TRBV12-4 | TGTGCCAGCAATTTGGGGGGCGCAGCGTGGGGCTACACCTTC | CASNLGGAAWGYTF
TRBJ2-1 | few | NA | TRBV7-2 | TGTGCCAGCAGCACAGTCGGCGGGGCGTTAGCGTTCTTC | CASSTVGGALAFF
TRBJ1-2 | NA | NA | TRBV6-5 | TGTGCCAGCAGTTACTCGGCCAGCTATGGCTACACCTTC | CASSYSASYGYTF
TRBJ2-1 | NA | NA | TRBV7-2 | TGTGCCAGCAGCTTAGCGGGGTCGGTCAATGAGCAGTTCTTC | CASSLAGSVNEQFF
TRBJ2-7 | few | TRBD2 | TRBV7-8 | TGTGCCAGCAGGAGTCCGCGGGAGGGTGCCGAGCAGTACTTC | CASRSPREGAEQYF
TRBJ2-3 | few | TRBD1 | TRBV7-3 | TGTGCCAGCAGCTCACAGGGGGCGCCCCCAGATACGCAGTATTTT | CASSSQGAPPDTQYF
TRBJ2-3 | few | NA | TRBV5-5 | TGTGCCAGCAGCTCCCAGATCATCAGGGGGGGCAGAGATACGCAGTATTTT | CASSSQIIRGGRDTQYF
TRBJ1-2 | few | NA | TRBV3-1 | TGTGCCAGCAGCTCCACGATAGCCGGAAACTATGGCTACACCTTC | CASSSTIAGNYGYTF
TRBJ2-3 | NA | TRBD2 | TRBV4-3 | TGCGCCAGCAGCCGAACTCTAGCGGGAGGACCAGATACGCAGTATTTT | CASSRTLAGGPDTQYF
TRBJ1-4 | many | NA | TRBV20-1 | TGCAGTGCCCAAGCGGACGGTAATGAAAAACTGTTTTTT | CSAQADGNEKLFF
TRBJ1-1 | NA | NA | TRBV12-3/TRBV12-4 | TGTGCCAGCAGTTCGGCCAGCGCGACCGTACCTGAAGCTTTCTTT | CASSSASATVPEAFF